This T cell receptor (beta chain) was identified during a study of T-cell reconstitution after alpha-beta-depleted transplantation in children. Unique molecular identifiers tagged the TCRbeta library. In TCRdb, the PCR reads were re-called with MiXCR into one record per CDR3 protein. The sample lists 90,000 to 120,000 distinct CDR3 sequences; approximately 6.4% were seen once. This clonotype has at least ten counts. This CDR3 region has 14 residues. CDR1 is SGHNT, CDR2 YENEEA, per germline. After removal of 4 bases from V and 5 bases from J, the junction contained 3 bases not matched to a gene. This sequence originates from a male patient between 2 and 10 years old who had a stem cell transplant for acute lymphoblastic leukemia, so the T cells may come from the graft donor. Sequencing was performed on PBMCs, mostly from graft donor cells, taken 360 days after TCRalphabeta/CD19-depleted stem cell transplant. The chain couples TRBV11-3 to TRBJ2-1; TRBD1 agrees at 9 bases. CDR3 coding DNA: TGTGCCAGCAGCTACAGGGGGCAGAACAATGAGCAGTTCTTC. Translated, it gives CASSYRGQNNEQFF. Complete variable domain (other parts from reference TRBV11-3 and TRBJ2-1): EAGVVQSPRYKIIEKKQPVAFWCNPISGHNTLYWYLQNLGQGPELLIRYENEEAVDDSQLPKDRFSAERLKGVDSTLKIQPAELGDSAVYLCASSYRGQNNEQFFGPGTRLTVL.